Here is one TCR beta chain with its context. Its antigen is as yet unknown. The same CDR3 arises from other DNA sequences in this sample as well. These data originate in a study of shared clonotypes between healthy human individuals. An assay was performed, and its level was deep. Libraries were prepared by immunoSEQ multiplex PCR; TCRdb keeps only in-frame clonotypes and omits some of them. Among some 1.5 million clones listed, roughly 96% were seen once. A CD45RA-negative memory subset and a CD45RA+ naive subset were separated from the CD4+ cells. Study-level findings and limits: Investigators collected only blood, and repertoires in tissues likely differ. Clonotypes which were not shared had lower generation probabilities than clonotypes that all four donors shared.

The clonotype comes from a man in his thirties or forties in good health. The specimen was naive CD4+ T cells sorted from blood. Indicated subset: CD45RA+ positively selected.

In DNA, the CDR3 is TGCGCCAGCAGCCAAGCGAGGGGTCCTGAAGCTTTCTTT. This gives the protein CASSQARGPEAFF. This chain connects TRBV4-3 to TRBJ1-1, with D tentatively TRBD1 (5 bases). The CDR3 runs 13 residues. Trimming took 1 base from V and 6 from J, leaving 9 bases between them. The germline gives CDR1 LGHNA, CDR2 YSLEER.